Below are 14 T cell receptor beta chains sequenced from a single sample in a study of blood T cell repertoires in COVID-19. Sequencing was performed with immunoSEQ multiplex PCR; in TCRdb, only in-frame clones are kept and a portion is missing. The sample has roughly 350,000 clones, 70% to 90% seen once. Sequencing was performed on peripheral blood. These TCRs come from a woman between 50 and 59 years old with active or convalescent COVID-19.

This clone was seen once. The gene calls are TRBV9 and TRBJ2-1; 8 positions match TRBD1. This CDR3 comprises 15 residues. The germline V gene has CDR1 SGDLS and CDR2 YYNGEE. Trimming took 4 bases from V and 0 from J; bases not matched to a gene: 3. The DNA for the CDR3 is TGTGCCAGCAGCCCTACAGGGGGCTCCTACAATGAGCAGTTCTTC. This translates into CASSPTGGSYNEQFF. Using reference TRBV9 and TRBJ2-1 for the parts outside the CDR3, the full variable domain is DSGVTQTPKHLITATGQRVTLRCSPRSGDLSVYWYQQSLDQGLQFLIQYYNGEERAKGNILERFSAQQFPDLHSELNLSSLELGDSALYFCASSPTGGSYNEQFFGPGTRLTVL.

The chain carries TRBV7-2 and TRBJ1-2; unclear D gene. Trimming removed 5 bases at V and 1 base at J, with 11 bases between. The CDR3 runs 14 residues. Germline V CDR1 and CDR2: SGHTA, FQGNSA. DNA of the CDR3: TGTGCCAGCAGCCCCACGAGGGTTAACTATGGCTACACCTTC. Amino acids: CASSPTRVNYGYTF.

CDR3 sequence (DNA): TGTGCCAGCTCACCGCTGGGGGGAGGAGAAGATACGCAGTATTTT. Translated, it gives CASSPLGGGEDTQYF. The chain carries TRBV18 and TRBJ2-3; D perhaps matches TRBD2 (6 bases). CDR1 is KGHSH and CDR2 is LQKENI in the germline V gene. V was clipped by 3 bases and J by 5 bases, with 15 bases between them. This CDR3 region has 15 residues.

The V gene is TRBV5-4, the J gene TRBJ1-1, with D unclear. The V and J ends lost 1 base and 0 bases respectively, with 7 bases between them. The CDR3 has 14 amino acids. Germline values: CDR1 SGHNT, CDR2 YYREEE (reference sequence). The CDR3 sequence: CASSLFVMNTEAFF. Written as DNA, the CDR3 is TGTGCCAGCAGCTTGTTCGTTATGAACACTGAAGCTTTCTTT.

The rearrangement links TRBV24-1 to TRBJ2-3; TRBD1 matches at 7 bases. The trim removed 2 bases at V and 8 bases at J, leaving 9 bases unmatched. CDR3 length: 15 amino acids. Germline V gene data show CDR1 as KGHDR and CDR2 as SFDVKD. The CDR3 is CATSDSGGQAGTQYF. The CDR3, as DNA: TGTGCCACCAGTGATTCCGGCGGACAGGCCGGTACGCAGTATTTT.

With regard to this clone: This CDR3 is also generated by other DNA sequences in the sample. V is TRBV24-1 and J is TRBJ2-3; 11 bases line up with TRBD1. Germline values: CDR1 KGHDR, CDR2 SFDVKD. The V and J ends lost 3 bases and 3 bases, in that order; junction bases with no gene match: 4. This CDR3 has 16 amino acids. The CDR3 DNA reads as TGTGCCACCAGTGATCCAGGGACAGGGGGAACAGATACGCAGTATTTT. It translates to CATSDPGTGGTDTQYF.

The chain employs TRBV6-5 and TRBJ2-7; possibly TRBD2 for D (6 bases). Germline loops: CDR1 MNHEY, CDR2 SVGAGI. The CDR3 contains 13 residues. V shed 8 bases and J shed 5 bases, with 16 bases lying between them. CDR3 nucleotides: TGTGCCAGCGGAGGGAGCGGCAGGGACGAGCAGTACTTC. This codes for CASGGSGRDEQYF.

The chain employs TRBV30 and TRBJ1-5; TRBD1 matches at 7 bases. Germline loops: CDR1 GTSNPN, CDR2 SVGIG (reference sequence). The CDR3 covers 13 residues. With V trimmed by 5 bases and J by 3 bases, 4 bases remained unmatched. The CDR3 DNA sequence: TGTGCCTGGGCAGGGGGTTCCAATCAGCCCCAGCATTTT. Amino acid sequence: CAWAGGSNQPQHF.

The gene calls are TRBV28 and TRBJ2-5; D perhaps matches TRBD1 (6 bases). Trimming shortened V by 6 bases and J by 3 bases, and 17 bases separated the two germline ends. The CDR3 has 15 residues. CDR1 MDHEN and CDR2 SYDVKM come from the germline V gene. The CDR3 loop reads CASSSPSTGKETQYF. In DNA form, the CDR3 reads TGTGCCAGCAGCAGCCCGTCGACAGGTAAAGAGACCCAGTACTTC. The full variable domain, completed using reference TRBV28 and TRBJ2-5, is DVKVTQSSRYLVKRTGEKVFLECVQDMDHENMFWYRQDPGLGLRLIYFSYDVKMKEKGDIPEGYSVSREKKERFSLILESASTNQTSMYLCASSSPSTGKETQYFGPGTRLLVL.

The CDR3 bases are TGTGCCAGCCGCGGGACAGGGGCGGTCGAGCAGTACTTC. It specifies CASRGTGAVEQYF. The chain uses TRBV6-5 and TRBJ2-7; the match to TRBD1 covers 10 bases. Germline V gene data show CDR1 as MNHEY and CDR2 as SVGAGI. With V trimmed by 8 bases and J by 6 bases, 7 bases remained unmatched. This CDR3 has 13 amino acids.

The chain employs TRBV19 and TRBJ2-7; D is unresolved. This CDR3 region has 13 residues. Trimming left V 4 bases short and J 1 base short, with 8 bases between. Looked up from germline, CDR1 is LNHDA and CDR2 is SQIVND (reference sequence). CDR3 nucleotides: TGTGCCAGTAGTACTCAGTTATCCTACGAGCAGTACTTC. Its protein is CASSTQLSYEQYF.

This clone was seen a handful of times. This chain uses TRBV7-2 with TRBJ1-2; a weak D match, TRBD1 (5 bases). Germline V lookup: CDR1 SGHTA, CDR2 FQGNSA. The CDR3 covers 13 residues. The V and J ends lost 2 bases and 7 bases respectively, with 11 bases between them. CDR3 DNA sequence: TGTGCCAGCAGCTTAAGGCAGGGTGGTGGCTACACCTTC. Residues: CASSLRQGGGYTF.

The V gene is TRBV7-2, the J gene TRBJ1-4, with a tentative D call TRBD1 (6 bases). Between the trimmed V and J ends, which lost 1 base and 0 bases, there was a span of 12 bases. The germline V gene has CDR1 SGHTA and CDR2 FQGNSA. The CDR3 runs to 17 residues. CDR3 nucleotide sequence: TGTGCCAGCAGCTTAGGGACAGCGAGCGCAACTAATGAAAAACTGTTTTTT. Residues: CASSLGTASATNEKLFF.

The V gene is TRBV4-3, the J gene TRBJ1-2; a weak D match, TRBD1 (6 bases). This CDR3 region has 15 residues. Trimming stripped 5 bases from V and 7 bases from J, with 20 bases between. CDR1 LGHNA and CDR2 YSLEER come from the germline V gene. For the CDR3, the DNA is TGCGCCAGCAGCGGAACAGGGACCGGGCTGGGTGGCTACACCTTC. Amino acid sequence: CASSGTGTGLGGYTF.